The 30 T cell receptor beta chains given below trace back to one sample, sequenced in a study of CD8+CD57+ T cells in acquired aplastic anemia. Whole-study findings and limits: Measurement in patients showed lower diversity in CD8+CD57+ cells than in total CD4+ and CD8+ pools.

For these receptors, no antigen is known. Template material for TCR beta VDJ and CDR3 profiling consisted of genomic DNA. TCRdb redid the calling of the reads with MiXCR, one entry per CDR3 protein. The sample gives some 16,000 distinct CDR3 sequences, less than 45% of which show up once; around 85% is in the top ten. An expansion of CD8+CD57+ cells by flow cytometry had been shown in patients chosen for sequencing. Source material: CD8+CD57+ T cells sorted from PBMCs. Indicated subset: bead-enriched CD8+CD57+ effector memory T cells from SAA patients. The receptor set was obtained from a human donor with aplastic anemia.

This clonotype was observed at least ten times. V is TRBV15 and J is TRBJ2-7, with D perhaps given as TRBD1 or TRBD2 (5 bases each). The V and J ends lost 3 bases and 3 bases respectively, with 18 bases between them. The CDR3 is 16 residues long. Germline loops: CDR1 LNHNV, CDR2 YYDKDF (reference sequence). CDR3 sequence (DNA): TGTGCCACCAGCAGTTCTATAGGGACCGGTAACTACGAGCAGTACTTC. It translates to CATSSSIGTGNYEQYF.

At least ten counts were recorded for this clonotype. This CDR3 is CATSHADLYEQYF. CDR3 DNA: TGTGCCACCAGTCATGCGGACCTCTACGAGCAGTACTTC. V and J are TRBV24-1 and TRBJ2-7; D remains unclear. V lost 6 bases and J lost 3, with 11 bases in between. CDR1 KGHDR and CDR2 SFDVKD come from the germline V gene. This CDR3 spans 13 amino acids.

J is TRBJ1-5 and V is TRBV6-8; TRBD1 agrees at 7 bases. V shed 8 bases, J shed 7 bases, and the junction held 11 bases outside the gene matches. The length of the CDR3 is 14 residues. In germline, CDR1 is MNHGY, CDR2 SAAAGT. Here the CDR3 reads CASCSKGARQPQHF. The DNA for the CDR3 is TGTGCCAGCTGTTCTAAGGGGGCTCGACAGCCCCAGCATTTT.

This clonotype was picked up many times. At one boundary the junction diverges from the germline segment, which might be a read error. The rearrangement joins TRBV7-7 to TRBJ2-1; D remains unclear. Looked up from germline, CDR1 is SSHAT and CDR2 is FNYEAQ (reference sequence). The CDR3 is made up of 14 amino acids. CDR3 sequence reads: CASSSSDLPGEQFF. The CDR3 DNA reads TGTGCTAGCAGCTCCTCGGACCTCCCCGGGGAGCAGTTCTTC.

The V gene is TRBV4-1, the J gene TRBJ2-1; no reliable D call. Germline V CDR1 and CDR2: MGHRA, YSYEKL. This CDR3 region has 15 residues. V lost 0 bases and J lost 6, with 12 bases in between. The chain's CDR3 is CASSQDSVASNEQFF. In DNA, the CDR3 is TGCGCCAGCAGCCAAGATTCGGTAGCAAGCAATGAGCAGTTCTTC.

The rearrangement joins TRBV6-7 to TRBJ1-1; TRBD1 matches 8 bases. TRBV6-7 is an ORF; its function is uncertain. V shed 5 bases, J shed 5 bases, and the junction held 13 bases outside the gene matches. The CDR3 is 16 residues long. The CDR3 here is CASSPVSQGGVTEAFF. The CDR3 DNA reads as TGTGCCAGCAGTCCCGTTTCACAGGGGGGGGTTACTGAAGCTTTCTTT.

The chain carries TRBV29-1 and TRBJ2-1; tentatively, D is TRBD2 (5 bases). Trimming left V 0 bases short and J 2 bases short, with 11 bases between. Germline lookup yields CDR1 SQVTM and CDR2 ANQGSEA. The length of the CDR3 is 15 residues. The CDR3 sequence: CSVEDLAGAYNEQFF. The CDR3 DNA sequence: TGCAGCGTTGAAGATCTGGCGGGCGCCTACAATGAGCAGTTCTTC.

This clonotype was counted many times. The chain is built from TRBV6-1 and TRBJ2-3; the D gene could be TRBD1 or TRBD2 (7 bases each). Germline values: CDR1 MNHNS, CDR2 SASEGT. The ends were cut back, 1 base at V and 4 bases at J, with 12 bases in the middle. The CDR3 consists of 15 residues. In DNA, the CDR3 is TGTGCCAGCAGTGAAGGGGGAGGGGGCCCAGATACGCAGTATTTT. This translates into CASSEGGGGPDTQYF.

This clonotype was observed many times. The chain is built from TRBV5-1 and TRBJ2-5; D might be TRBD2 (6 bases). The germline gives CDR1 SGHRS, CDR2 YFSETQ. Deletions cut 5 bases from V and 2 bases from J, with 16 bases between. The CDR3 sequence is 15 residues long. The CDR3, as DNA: TGCGCCAGCAGTTGGAATAGCGGCTCACAAGAGACCCAGTACTTC. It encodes CASSWNSGSQETQYF.

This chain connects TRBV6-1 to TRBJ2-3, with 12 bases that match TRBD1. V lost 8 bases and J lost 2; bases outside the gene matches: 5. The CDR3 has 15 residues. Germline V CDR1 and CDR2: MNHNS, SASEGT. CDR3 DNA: TGTGCCAGCTGGGACAGGGGGCCTTCCACAGATACGCAGTATTTT. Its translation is CASWDRGPSTDTQYF.

As DNA, the CDR3 is TGTGCCAGCAGCGGCGGGACTAGCGGAGGGGAATCGTCCTACGAGCAGTACTTC. It yields the protein CASSGGTSGGESSYEQYF. The V and J genes are TRBV9 and TRBJ2-7; 11 nucleotides match TRBD2. CDR3 length: 18 residues. CDR1 and CDR2 from the germline V gene are SGDLS and YYNGEE. After removal of 3 bases from V and 1 base from J, the junction contained 12 bases not matched to a gene.

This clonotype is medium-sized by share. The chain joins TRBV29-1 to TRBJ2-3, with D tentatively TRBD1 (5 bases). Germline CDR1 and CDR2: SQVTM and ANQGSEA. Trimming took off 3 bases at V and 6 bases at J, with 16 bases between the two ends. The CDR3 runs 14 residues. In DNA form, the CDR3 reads TGCAGCGTTGAGACCACACAGGATAGGGATACGCAGTATTTT. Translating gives CSVETTQDRDTQYF.

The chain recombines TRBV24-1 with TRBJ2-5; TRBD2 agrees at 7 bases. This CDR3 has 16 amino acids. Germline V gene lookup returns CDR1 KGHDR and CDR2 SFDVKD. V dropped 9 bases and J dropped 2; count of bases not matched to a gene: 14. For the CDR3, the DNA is TGTGCCACCGACCTCGTATTGCAGCGGGGTCAAGAGACCCAGTACTTC. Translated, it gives CATDLVLQRGQETQYF.

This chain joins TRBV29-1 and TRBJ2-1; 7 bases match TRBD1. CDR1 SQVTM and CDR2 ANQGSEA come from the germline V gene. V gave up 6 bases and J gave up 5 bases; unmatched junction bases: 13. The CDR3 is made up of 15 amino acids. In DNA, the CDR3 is TGCAGCGTCCAAGAGGGGGCACCGGCGAACAATGAGCAGTTCTTC. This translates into CSVQEGAPANNEQFF.

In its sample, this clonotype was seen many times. The CDR3 bases are TGTGCCAGCAGTTACTTGCCCGGGGTTGCGGGGGGGCCTTCGTACGAGCAGTACTTC. It is translated as CASSYLPGVAGGPSYEQYF. The V and J genes are TRBV6-2 or TRBV6-3 and TRBJ2-7, with 9 positions matching TRBD2. Germline V gene lookup returns CDR1 MNHEY and CDR2 SVGEGT. The J segment lost 4 bases and the V segment lost 1 base, leaving 17 bases of the junction unmatched. The CDR3 is made up of 19 amino acids.

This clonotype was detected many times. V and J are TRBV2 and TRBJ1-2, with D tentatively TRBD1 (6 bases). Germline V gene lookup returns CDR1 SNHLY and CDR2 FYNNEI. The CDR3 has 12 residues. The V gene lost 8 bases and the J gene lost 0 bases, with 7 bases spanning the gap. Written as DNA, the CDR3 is TGTGCCAGCCGACAGGCTAACTATGGCTACACCTTC. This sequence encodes CASRQANYGYTF. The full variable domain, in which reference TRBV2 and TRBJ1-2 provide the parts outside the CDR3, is EPEVTQTPSHQVTQMGQEVILRCVPISNHLYFYWYRQILGQKVEFLVSFYNNEISEKSEIFDDQFSVERPDGSNFTLKIRSTKLEDSAMYFCASRQANYGYTFGSGTRLTVV.

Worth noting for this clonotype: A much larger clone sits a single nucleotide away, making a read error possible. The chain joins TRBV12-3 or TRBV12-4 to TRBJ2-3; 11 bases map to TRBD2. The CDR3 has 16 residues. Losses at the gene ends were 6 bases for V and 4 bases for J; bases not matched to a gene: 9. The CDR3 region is CASRGNSGGAPDTQYF. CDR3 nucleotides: TGTGCCAGCAGAGGGAATAGCGGGGGGGCCCCAGATACGCAGTATTTT.

As DNA, the CDR3 is TGCGCCAGCAGCCAAGTTGCTGGAAACAATGAAAAACTGTTTTTT. It encodes CASSQVAGNNEKLFF. This chain connects TRBV4-1 to TRBJ1-4, with unresolved D. The CDR3 sequence is 15 residues long. Germline V gives CDR1 MGHRA, CDR2 YSYEKL. The germline V and J ends were trimmed by 1 base and 5 bases, with 11 bases remaining between them.

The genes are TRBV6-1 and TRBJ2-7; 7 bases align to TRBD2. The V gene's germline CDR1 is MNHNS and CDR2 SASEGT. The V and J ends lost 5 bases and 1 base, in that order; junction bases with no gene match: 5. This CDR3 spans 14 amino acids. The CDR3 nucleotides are TGTGCCAGCAGTCCCGGGGACTATTCCTACGAGCAGTACTTC. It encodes CASSPGDYSYEQYF.

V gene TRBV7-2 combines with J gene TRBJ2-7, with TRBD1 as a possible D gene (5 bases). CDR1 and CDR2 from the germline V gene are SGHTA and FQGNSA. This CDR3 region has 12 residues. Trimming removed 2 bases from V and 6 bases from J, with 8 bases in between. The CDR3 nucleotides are TGTGCCAGCAGCTTATGGGGCAGCGAGCAGTACTTC. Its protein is CASSLWGSEQYF.

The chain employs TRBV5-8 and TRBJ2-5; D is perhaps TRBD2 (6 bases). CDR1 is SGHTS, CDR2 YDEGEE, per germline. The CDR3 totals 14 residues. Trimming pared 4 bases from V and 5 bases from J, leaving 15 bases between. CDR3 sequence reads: CASSPGVGTETQYF. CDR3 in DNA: TGTGCCAGCAGCCCCGGAGTTGGGACTGAGACCCAGTACTTC.

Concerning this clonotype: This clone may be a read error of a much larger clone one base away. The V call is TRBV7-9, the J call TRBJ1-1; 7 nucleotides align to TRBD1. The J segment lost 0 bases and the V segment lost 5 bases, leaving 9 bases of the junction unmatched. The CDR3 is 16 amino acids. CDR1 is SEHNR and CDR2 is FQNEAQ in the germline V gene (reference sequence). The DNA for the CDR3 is TGTGCCAGCAGCAAACCGGGACAGACCATGAACACTGAAGCTTTCTTT. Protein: CASSKPGQTMNTEAFF. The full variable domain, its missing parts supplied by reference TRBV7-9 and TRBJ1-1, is DTGVSQNPRHKITKRGQNVTFRCDPISEHNRLYWYRQTLGQGPEFLTYFQNEAQLEKSRLLSDRFSAERPKGSFSTLEIQRTEQGDSAMYLCASSKPGQTMNTEAFFGQGTRLTVV.

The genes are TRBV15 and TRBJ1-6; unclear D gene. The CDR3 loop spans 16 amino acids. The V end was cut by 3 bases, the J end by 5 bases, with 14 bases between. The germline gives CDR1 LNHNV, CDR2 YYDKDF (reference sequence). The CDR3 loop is CATSSPHTADNSPLHF. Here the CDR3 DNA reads TGTGCCACCAGCAGCCCCCATACTGCGGATAATTCACCCCTCCACTTT.

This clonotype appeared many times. The CDR3 nucleotides are TGTGCCACCAGCAGCGTAGCGGACAGCTCCTACGAGCAGTACTTC. This encodes CATSSVADSSYEQYF. The V call is TRBV15, the J call TRBJ2-7, with D possibly called TRBD1 or TRBD2 (6 bases each). Trimming shortened V by 3 bases and J by 0 bases, and 12 bases separated the two germline ends. Germline loops: CDR1 LNHNV, CDR2 YYDKDF (reference sequence). The CDR3 runs 15 residues.

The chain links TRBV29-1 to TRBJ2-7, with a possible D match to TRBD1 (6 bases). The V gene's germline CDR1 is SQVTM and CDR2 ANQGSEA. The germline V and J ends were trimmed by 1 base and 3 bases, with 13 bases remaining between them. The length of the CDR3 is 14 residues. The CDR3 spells CSVEGGQGIYEQYF. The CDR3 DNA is TGCAGCGTTGAAGGAGGGCAGGGGATCTACGAGCAGTACTTC.

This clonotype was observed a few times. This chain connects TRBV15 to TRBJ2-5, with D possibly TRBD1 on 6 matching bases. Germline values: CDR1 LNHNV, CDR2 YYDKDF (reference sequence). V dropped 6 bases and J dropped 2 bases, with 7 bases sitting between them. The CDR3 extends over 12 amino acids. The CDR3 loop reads CATRGQQETQYF. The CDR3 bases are TGTGCCACCAGAGGACAGCAAGAGACCCAGTACTTC. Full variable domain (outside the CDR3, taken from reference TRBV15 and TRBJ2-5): DAMVIQNPRYQVTQFGKPVTLSCSQTLNHNVMYWYQQKSSQAPKLLFHYYDKDFNNEADTPDNFQSRRPNTSFCFLDIRSPGLGDTAMYLCATRGQQETQYFGPGTRLLVL.

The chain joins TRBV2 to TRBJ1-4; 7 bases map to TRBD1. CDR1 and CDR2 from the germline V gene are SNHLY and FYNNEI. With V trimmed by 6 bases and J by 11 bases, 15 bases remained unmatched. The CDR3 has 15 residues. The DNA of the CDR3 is TGTGCCAGCAGGGACATAGGTGCAGGGGGTGACAAACTGTTTTTT. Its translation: CASRDIGAGGDKLFF.

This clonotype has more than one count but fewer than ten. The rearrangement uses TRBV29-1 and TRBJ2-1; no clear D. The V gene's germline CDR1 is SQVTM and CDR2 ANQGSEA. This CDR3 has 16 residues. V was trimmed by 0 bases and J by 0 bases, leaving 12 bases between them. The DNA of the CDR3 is TGCAGCGTTGAAGAATGGCAGGTCAACTCCTACAATGAGCAGTTCTTC. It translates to CSVEEWQVNSYNEQFF.

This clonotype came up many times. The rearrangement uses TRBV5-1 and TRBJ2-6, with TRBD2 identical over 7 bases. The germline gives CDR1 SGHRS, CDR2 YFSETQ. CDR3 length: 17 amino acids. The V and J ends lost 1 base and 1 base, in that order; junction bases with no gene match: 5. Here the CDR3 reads CASSLWGGYSGANVLTF. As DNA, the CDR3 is TGCGCCAGCAGCTTGTGGGGGGGTTATTCTGGGGCCAACGTCCTGACTTTC.

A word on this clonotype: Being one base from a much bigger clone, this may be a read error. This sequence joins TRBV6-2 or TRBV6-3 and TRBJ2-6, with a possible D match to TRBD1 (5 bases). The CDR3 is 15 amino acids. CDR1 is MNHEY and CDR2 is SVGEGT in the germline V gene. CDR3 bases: TGTGCCAGCAGACCCCACCGATCTGGGGCCAACGCCCTGACTTTC. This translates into CASRPHRSGANALTF.